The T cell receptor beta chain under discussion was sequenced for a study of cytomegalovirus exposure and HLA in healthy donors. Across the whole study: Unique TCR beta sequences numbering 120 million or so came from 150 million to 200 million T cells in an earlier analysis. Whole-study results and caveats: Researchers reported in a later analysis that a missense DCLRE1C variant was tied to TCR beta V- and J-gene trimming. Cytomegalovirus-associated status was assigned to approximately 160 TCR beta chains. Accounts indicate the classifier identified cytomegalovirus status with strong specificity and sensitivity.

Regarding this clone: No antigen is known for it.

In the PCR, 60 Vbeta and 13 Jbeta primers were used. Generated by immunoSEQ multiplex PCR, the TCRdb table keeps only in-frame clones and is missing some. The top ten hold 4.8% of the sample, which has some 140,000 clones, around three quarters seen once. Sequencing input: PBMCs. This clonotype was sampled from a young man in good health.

CDR3 residues: CASSVGEQHRGNTIYF. CDR3 DNA sequence: TGTGCCAGCAGCGTAGGCGAACAGCACCGTGGAAACACCATATATTTT. This chain joins TRBV9 and TRBJ1-3; D ambiguous. Germline V lookup: CDR1 SGDLS, CDR2 YYNGEE. The CDR3 loop spans 16 amino acids. V shed 0 bases and J shed 3 bases, with 13 bases lying between them.